In its sample, the clone carrying this T cell receptor (beta chain) was seen many times. The antigen is undetermined. Individually, TCR cDNA molecules were each labelled with a unique molecular identifier. Using its own MiXCR run on the 5' RACE reads, TCRdb lists one record per CDR3 protein. Of 3,000 to 4,500 distinct CDR3 sequences listed, around 19% are singletons. This CDR3 is 13 amino acids long. The germline CDR1 and CDR2 sequences are KGHDR and SFDVKD. Trimming pared 6 bases from V and 4 bases from J, leaving 9 bases between. The data were obtained in a study of spatial heterogeneity in lung cancer. Study information: In the raw reads, each unique TCR and UMI combination was present more than ten times on average.

The time point denotes: sample taken at primary tumor resection. Sequencing covered unsorted whole RNA taken from tumor, nontumor lung or frozen PBMC. Broader study findings: Ubiquitous expanded tumor TCRs were observed in blood more at resection than follow-up.

Sequencing used PBMCs, obtained at surgery. This chain links TRBV24-1 with TRBJ2-1, with TRBD1 as a possible D gene (6 bases). The source of this sequence is a male donor with early-stage non-small cell lung cancer. The CDR3 loop reads CATSLQGYNEQFF. The CDR3 nucleotides are TGTGCCACCAGTCTACAGGGTTACAATGAGCAGTTCTTC.